Listed below are T cell receptor beta chains from one sample, sequenced in a study of T-cell memory formation after mild COVID-19. TCRdb re-derived calls from the 5' RACE reads in MiXCR, one entry per CDR3 protein. The data show 450,000 to 700,000 distinct CDR3 sequences, with about a sixth seen just once and around 13% held by the top ten. Sequenced material: PBMCs or a T cell subset sorted from them (not recorded which). These receptors originate from an adult woman who had mild COVID-19 (a few samples of this study predate the infection). Cell type and time point are not known. Both conserved end residues are part of each CDR3. D genes are given only for firm matches. Part of the rows lack a size; the others show once, few, many or a class for expanded clones.

d_gene: .; j_gene: TRBJ1-1; abundance: few; v_gene: TRBV7-2; CDR3aa: CASSSAENTEAFF; CDR3nt: TGTGCCAGCAGCTCAGCGGAGAACACTGAAGCTTTCTTT
d_gene: .; j_gene: TRBJ2-1; abundance: few; v_gene: TRBV20-1; CDR3aa: CSARRWDNEQFF; CDR3nt: TGCAGTGCTAGGAGGTGGGACAATGAGCAGTTCTTC
d_gene: .; j_gene: TRBJ2-5; abundance: many; v_gene: TRBV5-1; CDR3aa: CASSMTTGGQETQYF; CDR3nt: TGCGCCAGCAGCATGACAACAGGAGGACAAGAGACCCAGTACTTC
d_gene: .; j_gene: TRBJ1-5; abundance: .; v_gene: TRBV2; CDR3aa: CASSEWGEDNQPQHF; CDR3nt: TGTGCCAGCAGTGAATGGGGGGAGGACAATCAGCCCCAGCATTTT
d_gene: .; j_gene: TRBJ1-2; abundance: .; v_gene: TRBV7-8; CDR3aa: CASSRREVNYGYTF; CDR3nt: TGTGCCAGCAGCCGCCGTGAGGTTAACTATGGCTACACCTTC
d_gene: .; j_gene: TRBJ2-5; abundance: many; v_gene: TRBV5-1; CDR3aa: CASSLRNVKETQYF; CDR3nt: TGCGCCAGCAGCTTGCGGAACGTAAAAGAGACCCAGTACTTC
d_gene: .; j_gene: TRBJ2-7; abundance: few; v_gene: TRBV20-1; CDR3aa: CSGTDVPSSYEQYF; CDR3nt: TGCAGTGGAACCGACGTTCCGAGCTCCTACGAGCAGTACTTC
d_gene: TRBD2; j_gene: TRBJ2-1; abundance: .; v_gene: TRBV7-2; CDR3aa: CASSLSLAGRYNEQFF; CDR3nt: TGTGCCAGCAGCCTGTCCCTAGCGGGCCGATACAATGAGCAGTTCTTC
d_gene: .; j_gene: TRBJ1-2; abundance: .; v_gene: TRBV5-6; CDR3aa: CASSLGVPNGYTF; CDR3nt: TGTGCCAGCAGCTTAGGCGTGCCCAATGGCTACACCTTC
d_gene: TRBD1; j_gene: TRBJ2-1; abundance: .; v_gene: TRBV4-2; CDR3aa: CASSQPGQGGNEQFF; CDR3nt: TGTGCCAGCAGCCAGCCGGGACAGGGAGGGAATGAGCAGTTCTTC
d_gene: .; j_gene: TRBJ2-1; abundance: .; v_gene: TRBV7-6; CDR3aa: CASSPSWRGEQFF; CDR3nt: TGTGCCAGCAGCCCCTCGTGGCGGGGTGAGCAGTTCTTC
d_gene: .; j_gene: TRBJ2-1; abundance: .; v_gene: TRBV29-1; CDR3aa: CSMGEGYEQFF; CDR3nt: TGCAGCATGGGGGAAGGTTATGAGCAGTTCTTC
d_gene: .; j_gene: TRBJ2-4; abundance: few; v_gene: TRBV30; CDR3aa: CAWSTRVMVDIQYF; CDR3nt: TGTGCCTGGAGTACAAGGGTGATGGTAGACATTCAGTACTTC
d_gene: TRBD2; j_gene: TRBJ2-3; abundance: few; v_gene: TRBV5-6; CDR3aa: CASSPRTSGGALVTDTQYF; CDR3nt: TGTGCCAGCAGCCCCCGGACTAGCGGGGGGGCCTTGGTCACAGATACGCAGTATTTT
d_gene: TRBD1; j_gene: TRBJ2-7; abundance: .; v_gene: TRBV5-1; CDR3aa: CASSLALGGQRNEQYF; CDR3nt: TGCGCCAGCAGCTTGGCTTTAGGGGGACAGAGGAACGAGCAGTACTTC
d_gene: .; j_gene: TRBJ1-1; abundance: .; v_gene: TRBV5-4; CDR3aa: CASSLEEGMNTEAFF; CDR3nt: TGTGCCAGCAGCTTAGAAGAGGGGATGAACACTGAAGCTTTCTTT
d_gene: .; j_gene: TRBJ1-3; abundance: few; v_gene: TRBV9; CDR3aa: CASSVQGDGNTIYF; CDR3nt: TGTGCCAGCAGCGTACAAGGGGATGGAAACACCATATATTTT
d_gene: TRBD1; j_gene: TRBJ2-6; abundance: few; v_gene: TRBV5-5; CDR3aa: CASSSGTGRSGANVLTF; CDR3nt: TGTGCCAGCAGCTCCGGGACAGGGCGCTCTGGGGCCAACGTCCTGACTTTC
d_gene: TRBD2; j_gene: TRBJ2-7; abundance: few; v_gene: TRBV20-1; CDR3aa: CSARPPAGTSGYEQYF; CDR3nt: TGCAGTGCTCGCCCCCCTGCCGGGACTAGCGGGTATGAGCAGTACTTC
d_gene: TRBD1; j_gene: TRBJ1-1; abundance: .; v_gene: TRBV9; CDR3aa: CASSPGQAREAFF; CDR3nt: TGTGCCAGCAGCCCGGGACAGGCCCGCGAAGCTTTCTTT
d_gene: .; j_gene: TRBJ2-7; abundance: .; v_gene: TRBV7-9; CDR3aa: CASSSQDPIGTYEQYF; CDR3nt: TGTGCCAGCAGCTCACAGGACCCTATTGGGACCTACGAGCAGTACTTC
d_gene: .; j_gene: TRBJ2-3; abundance: few; v_gene: TRBV7-8; CDR3aa: CASSTWPGGKADTQYF; CDR3nt: TGTGCCAGCAGCACCTGGCCCGGCGGGAAAGCAGATACGCAGTATTTT
d_gene: .; j_gene: TRBJ1-5; abundance: few; v_gene: TRBV7-8; CDR3aa: CASSLLNRPGSNQPQHF; CDR3nt: TGTGCCAGCAGCCTCCTGAACAGACCGGGAAGCAATCAGCCCCAGCATTTT
d_gene: .; j_gene: TRBJ2-5; abundance: many; v_gene: TRBV7-6; CDR3aa: CASSLGLPWETQYF; CDR3nt: TGTGCCAGCAGCCTAGGACTGCCATGGGAGACCCAGTACTTC
d_gene: .; j_gene: TRBJ2-5; abundance: few; v_gene: TRBV5-1; CDR3aa: CASSPASGGLETQYF; CDR3nt: TGCGCCAGCAGCCCGGCGTCGGGGGGCCTGGAGACCCAGTACTTC
d_gene: TRBD1; j_gene: TRBJ2-7; abundance: few; v_gene: TRBV7-9; CDR3aa: CASSSASGQGFYEQYF; CDR3nt: TGTGCCAGCAGCTCCGCCTCGGGACAGGGTTTCTACGAGCAGTACTTC
d_gene: .; j_gene: TRBJ2-1; abundance: few; v_gene: TRBV5-1; CDR3aa: CASSPGTEYNEQFF; CDR3nt: TGCGCCAGCAGCCCGGGGACGGAATACAATGAGCAGTTCTTC